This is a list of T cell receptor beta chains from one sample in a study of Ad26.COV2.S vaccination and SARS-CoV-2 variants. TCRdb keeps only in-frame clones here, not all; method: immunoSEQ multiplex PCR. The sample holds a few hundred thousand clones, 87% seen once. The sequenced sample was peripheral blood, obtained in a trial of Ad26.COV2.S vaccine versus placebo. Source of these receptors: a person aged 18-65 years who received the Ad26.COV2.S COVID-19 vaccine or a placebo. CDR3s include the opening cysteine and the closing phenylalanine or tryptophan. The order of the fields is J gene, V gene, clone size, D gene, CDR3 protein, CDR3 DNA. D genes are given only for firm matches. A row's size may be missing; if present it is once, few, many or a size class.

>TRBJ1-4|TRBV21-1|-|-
CASSSGGLNEKLFF
TGTGCCAGCAGCAGCGGCGGGCTTAATGAAAAACTGTTTTTT
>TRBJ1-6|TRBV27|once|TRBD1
CASSQLDRGNSPLHF
TGTGCCAGCAGCCAACTCGACAGGGGCAATTCACCCCTCCACTTT
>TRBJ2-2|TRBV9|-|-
CASSVATSSTGELFF
TGTGCCAGCAGCGTAGCTACTTCGAGCACCGGGGAGCTGTTTTTT
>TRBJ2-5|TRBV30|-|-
CAWSVVSMETQYF
TGTGCCTGGAGTGTTGTCAGCATGGAGACCCAGTACTTC
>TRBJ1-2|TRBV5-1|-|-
CASSLFPGDYGYTF
TGCGCCAGCAGCTTGTTCCCCGGCGACTATGGCTACACCTTC
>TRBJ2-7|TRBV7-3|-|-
CASSLTSGKYEQYF
TGTGCCAGCAGCTTAACGTCCGGCAAATACGAGCAGTACTTC
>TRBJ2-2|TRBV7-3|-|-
CASSVDSGRTGELFF
TGTGCCAGCAGTGTCGACTCAGGACGGACCGGGGAGCTGTTTTTT
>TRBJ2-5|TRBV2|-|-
CASRPPGQETQYF
TGTGCCAGCAGACCGCCGGGGCAAGAGACCCAGTACTTC
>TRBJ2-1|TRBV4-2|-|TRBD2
CASSQRLAGGQYNEQFF
TGTGCCAGCAGCCAACGACTAGCGGGAGGGCAGTACAATGAGCAGTTCTTC
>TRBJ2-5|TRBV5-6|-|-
CASSLIETQYF
TGTGCCAGCAGCTTGATCGAGACCCAGTACTTC
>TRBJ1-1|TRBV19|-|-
CASSIGINTEAFF
TGTGCCAGTAGTATAGGCATAAACACTGAAGCTTTCTTT
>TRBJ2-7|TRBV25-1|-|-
CASNSGSLYEQYF
TGTGCCAGCAATTCGGGCAGCTTATACGAGCAGTACTTC
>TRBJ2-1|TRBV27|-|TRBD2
CASSSGLAGGSKFF
TGTGCCAGCAGTTCGGGACTAGCGGGGGGGAGTAAGTTCTTC
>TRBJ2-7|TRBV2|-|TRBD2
CASSQTSGGYEQYF
TGTGCCAGCAGTCAGACTAGCGGGGGCTACGAGCAGTACTTC
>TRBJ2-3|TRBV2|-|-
CASRGGSVPTDTQYF
TGTGCCAGCAGGGGTGGCTCCGTCCCTACAGATACGCAGTATTTT
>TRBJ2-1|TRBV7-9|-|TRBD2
CASRRSSGREYNEQFF
TGTGCCAGCAGACGATCTAGCGGGAGAGAATACAATGAGCAGTTCTTC